These 5 T cell receptor beta chains came from one sample sequenced in a study of OX40 agonist ivuxolimab in advanced cancers. Produced via immunoSEQ multiplex PCR; TCRdb's table is partial and in-frame only. This table holds 40,000 or so clones, approximately 78% found once. Sequenced here: CD4+ or CD8+ T cells sorted from blood, sampled in a trial of the OX40 agonist ivuxolimab. The receptors here all came from an adult with an advanced solid tumor such as melanoma, head and neck, liver or kidney cancer.

Worth noting for this clone: A junction end diverges from the germline sequence, so it may reflect a read error. Other DNA variants within this sample encode the same CDR3. The chain links TRBV2 to TRBJ1-5; D is unclear. The germline CDR1 and CDR2 sequences are SNHLY and FYNNEI. The length of the CDR3 is 14 residues. The CDR3: CASSEAVIDQPQHF. The CDR3 DNA reads as TGTGCTAGCAGTGAAGCGGTCATCGATCAGCCCCAGCATTTT.

The rearrangement uses TRBV19 and TRBJ2-7; 8 nucleotides align to TRBD1. This CDR3 spans 14 amino acids. V shed 0 bases, J shed 6 bases, and the junction held 4 bases outside the gene matches. CDR1 is LNHDA and CDR2 is SQIVND in the germline V gene (reference sequence). In DNA, the CDR3 is TGTGCCAGTAGTATAGAGAGGACAGGGTTCGAGCAGTACTTC. Its protein is CASSIERTGFEQYF.

The chain uses TRBV14 and TRBJ1-2; D is perhaps TRBD1 (5 bases). The V gene lost 0 bases and the J gene lost 3 bases, with 11 bases spanning the gap. This CDR3 spans 15 amino acids. CDR1 is SGHDN and CDR2 is FVKESK in the germline V gene. CDR3 loop: CASSQDLATDYGYTF. In nucleotides, the CDR3 is TGTGCCAGCAGCCAAGATCTTGCGACAGACTATGGCTACACCTTC.

In its sample, this clone was seen a few times. This chain joins TRBV11-2 and TRBJ1-1; 7 nucleotides line up with TRBD1. Germline CDR1 reads SGHAT; CDR2 reads FQNNGV. The length of the CDR3 is 16 residues. V lost 5 bases, J lost 3 bases, and 12 bases stayed unmatched. CDR3 nucleotide sequence: TGTGCCAGCAGCCCTTTATATGGACAGGCCGACACTGAAGCTTTCTTT. Its protein product is CASSPLYGQADTEAFF.

V gene TRBV27 combines with J gene TRBJ1-6, with TRBD1 as a possible D gene (5 bases). Germline assignment: CDR1 MNHEY and CDR2 SMNVEV (reference sequence). V lost 2 bases and J lost 7, with 6 bases in between. The CDR3 spans 13 residues. The CDR3 DNA is TGTGCCAGCAGTTTACGGGGGAATTCACCCCTCCACTTT. Amino acids: CASSLRGNSPLHF.